This T cell receptor (beta chain) was sequenced during a study of T cells expressing NK-cell markers. Study in general: One of eight sequenced donors was HCMV-seronegative; the other seven were seropositive.

As to this clonotype: Its antigen remains unidentified.

It was by 5'RACE template switching with UMIs that TCR beta cDNA was made. From the 5' RACE reads, TCRdb lists one entry per CDR3 protein and no DNA. This listing includes fewer than 550,000 distinct CDR3 sequences. Germline CDR1 is GTSNPN and CDR2 is SVGIG (reference sequence). CDR3 length: 13 residues. Study conclusions and caveats: One observes that, in several donors, these clonotypes were also the leading ones within the CD3+CD56-NKG2C+ fraction.

Sequencing used blood T cells: a sorted CD56 or NKG2C T cell subset, CD4+ or CD8+ T cells, or bulk PBMC T cells (not recorded which). The rearrangement uses TRBV30 and TRBJ2-5; checking the TCRdb D call of TRBD2 is not possible without DNA. This TCR derives from a woman in her fifties or sixties in good health. The CDR3 sequence: CAWSPTRSETQYF.